The 31 T cell receptor beta chains reported below all come from one sample, sequenced in a study of cytomegalovirus exposure and HLA in healthy donors. Primers for the PCR totalled 60 Vbeta and 13 Jbeta. The assay was immunoSEQ multiplex PCR, and TCRdb's table has in-frame clones only and misses some. In the table there are 70,000 or so clones, around 68% of which are singletons. The sample was PBMCs. Receptors originate from a woman in her twenties or thirties in good health and CMV-seronegative.

V gene TRBV7-8 combines with J gene TRBJ2-3, with D uncertain. The germline CDR1 and CDR2 sequences are SGHVS and FQNEAQ. The ends were cut back, 5 bases at V and 1 base at J, with 22 bases in the middle. The CDR3 spans 18 residues. CDR3 amino acids: CASSLGLISTAGTDTQYF. The CDR3 DNA follows: TGTGCCAGCAGCCTAGGGCTAATTTCGACTGCGGGCACAGATACGCAGTATTTT. The full variable domain, with the rest looked up from reference TRBV7-8 and TRBJ2-3, is GAGVSQSPRYKVAKRGQDVALRCDPISGHVSLFWYQQALGQGPEFLTYFQNEAQLDKSGLPSDRFFAERPEGSVSTLKIQRTQQEDSAVYLCASSLGLISTAGTDTQYFGPGTRLTVL.

V is TRBV27 and J is TRBJ1-1; no firm D call. V dropped 1 base and J dropped 4 bases, with 10 bases sitting between them. The CDR3 sequence is 14 residues long. Germline V lookup: CDR1 MNHEY, CDR2 SMNVEV (reference sequence). The CDR3 DNA reads TGTGCCAGCAGTTTATGGGGTGGAGGCACTGAAGCTTTCTTT. Translated, it gives CASSLWGGGTEAFF.

This sequence joins TRBV5-4 and TRBJ2-6; maybe TRBD1 (6 bases). This CDR3 comprises 16 residues. The germline V gene has CDR1 SGHNT and CDR2 YYREEE (reference sequence). Between the trimmed V and J ends, which lost 3 bases and 1 base, there was a span of 11 bases. CDR3 DNA: TGTGCCAGCAGCTCTAACAGGGTATCTGGGGCCAACGTCCTGACTTTC. Its translation: CASSSNRVSGANVLTF. Combining the CDR3 with reference TRBV5-4 and TRBJ2-6 gives the whole variable domain ETGVTQSPTHLIKTRGQQVTLRCSSQSGHNTVSWYQQALGQGPQFIFQYYREEENGRGNFPPRFSGLQFPNYSSELNVNALELDDSALYLCASSSNRVSGANVLTFGAGSRLTVL.

The chain is built from TRBV18 and TRBJ1-1; D is perhaps TRBD1 (6 bases). CDR3 length: 15 residues. CDR1 is KGHSH and CDR2 is LQKENI in the germline V gene. With 4 bases removed from V and 1 base from J, the gap between germline ends came to 13 bases. The CDR3 nucleotides are TGTGCCAGCTCACTCGGACAGTTAAAGAACACTGAAGCTTTCTTT. Protein product: CASSLGQLKNTEAFF.

The chain carries TRBV18 and TRBJ1-2; D gene ambiguous. The V end was cut by 3 bases, the J end by 2 bases, with 10 bases between. The germline gives CDR1 KGHSH, CDR2 LQKENI. The CDR3 length is 14 residues. CDR3: CASSPTDGNYGYTF. The CDR3 region has the DNA TGTGCCAGCTCACCCACCGACGGGAACTATGGCTACACCTTC.

Details on this clone: The sample has other DNA sequences that encode this CDR3 too. The V call is TRBV5-1, the J call TRBJ1-1; tentative D call: TRBD1 (5 bases). V was trimmed by 1 base and J by 1 base, leaving 8 bases between them. The CDR3 has 14 amino acids. Germline V gives CDR1 SGHRS, CDR2 YFSETQ. This CDR3 reads CASSLQGGNTEAFF. In DNA form, the CDR3 reads TGCGCCAGCAGCTTGCAGGGAGGGAACACTGAAGCTTTCTTT.

The chain uses TRBV7-6 and TRBJ2-1, with TRBD2 matching over 13 bases. CDR1 is SGHVS and CDR2 is FNYEAQ in the germline V gene. This CDR3 spans 19 amino acids. The V and J ends lost 2 bases and 1 base, in that order; junction bases with no gene match: 8. The CDR3 is CASSLSLAGGRWSYNEQFF. In DNA, the CDR3 is TGTGCCAGCAGCTTATCACTAGCGGGGGGGAGGTGGTCCTACAATGAGCAGTTCTTC.

The chain combines TRBV4-1 with TRBJ1-5, with D hard to call. CDR1 and CDR2 from the germline V gene are MGHRA and YSYEKL. The CDR3 is 15 residues long. V lost 5 bases to trimming and J lost 3 bases, with 14 bases between them. CDR3 DNA sequence: TGCGCCAGCAGCACTAGGGAACAGTACAATCAGCCCCAGCATTTT. Translating gives CASSTREQYNQPQHF.

The chain joins TRBV30 to TRBJ2-5; maybe TRBD2 (7 bases). V lost 5 bases to trimming and J lost 2 bases, with 15 bases between them. The CDR3 sequence is 14 residues long. CDR1 and CDR2 from the germline V gene are GTSNPN and SVGIG (reference sequence). CDR3 protein: CAWGNGGLQETQYF. As DNA, the CDR3 is TGTGCCTGGGGGAACGGGGGGCTACAAGAGACCCAGTACTTC.

This chain joins TRBV10-3 and TRBJ2-7; TRBD2 matches 9 bases. With 5 bases clipped from V and 7 bases from J, the junction kept 9 bases outside the gene matches. Germline values: CDR1 ENHRY, CDR2 SYGVKD. The CDR3 contains 14 residues. Written as DNA, the CDR3 is TGTGCCATCAGTAGGGCTAGCGGGGCATCGGAGCAGTACTTC. This encodes CAISRASGASEQYF.

The chain combines TRBV9 with TRBJ2-7; a possible D gene is TRBD1 (6 bases). CDR3 length: 15 residues. The germline gives CDR1 SGDLS, CDR2 YYNGEE. Trimming removed 3 bases from V and 0 bases from J, with 13 bases in between. The chain's CDR3 is CASSAPDRSSYEQYF. The CDR3 DNA reads as TGTGCCAGCAGCGCCCCAGACAGGTCCTCCTACGAGCAGTACTTC.

V usage is TRBV4-3 and J usage is TRBJ2-7; D not certain. The CDR3 runs 14 residues. Germline CDR1 and CDR2: LGHNA and YSLEER. Deletions cut 3 bases from V and 5 bases from J, with 14 bases between. CDR3 DNA: TGCGCCAGCAGCCAGGGCCATACTGGCGACGAGCAGTACTTC. This encodes CASSQGHTGDEQYF.

The chain recombines TRBV7-2 with TRBJ1-3, with D tentatively TRBD1 (5 bases). CDR1 is SGHTA, CDR2 FQGNSA, per germline. V lost 5 bases, J lost 7 bases, and 18 bases lay in between. CDR3 length: 15 residues. The CDR3 loop reads CASSHGSGKGNTIYF. As DNA, the CDR3 is TGTGCCAGCAGCCATGGGTCAGGGAAGGGTAACACCATATATTTT.

This chain joins TRBV30 and TRBJ2-3; TRBD2 matches 8 bases. The CDR3 runs 15 residues. V lost 0 bases to trimming and J lost 1 base; unmatched junction nucleotides: 3. CDR1 and CDR2 from the germline V gene are GTSNPN and SVGIG (reference sequence). The CDR3 DNA reads as TGTGCCTGGAGTGTACGAGCGGGGGGCACAGATACGCAGTATTTT. The encoded protein is CAWSVRAGGTDTQYF.

This clone was counted a few times. This rearrangement joins TRBV5-1 to TRBJ2-7, with 11 nucleotides matching TRBD1. V was pared by 5 bases and J by 5 bases, with 9 bases of the junction left unmatched. Looked up from germline, CDR1 is SGHRS and CDR2 is YFSETQ. This CDR3 spans 15 amino acids. The CDR3 here is CASRISGTGGDEQYF. In nucleotides, the CDR3 is TGCGCCAGCAGAATCTCTGGGACAGGGGGGGACGAGCAGTACTTC. The whole variable domain, filled in from reference TRBV5-1 and TRBJ2-7, reads KAGVTQTPRYLIKTRGQQVTLSCSPISGHRSVSWYQQTPGQGLQFLFEYFSETQRNKGNFPGRFSGRQFSNSRSEMNVSTLELGDSALYLCASRISGTGGDEQYFGPGTRLTVT.

The rearrangement links TRBV19 to TRBJ2-1, with 7 nucleotides matching TRBD1. Germline trimming cut 5 bases from V and 7 bases from J; bases unmatched to any gene: 11. The CDR3 loop spans 15 amino acids. Germline V CDR1 and CDR2: LNHDA, SQIVND (reference sequence). CDR3 DNA sequence: TGTGCCAGTAGTGTCAGGGGGAGTTGGGAAAATGAGCAGTTCTTC. Translating gives CASSVRGSWENEQFF.

The rearrangement links TRBV4-3 to TRBJ2-3; no reliable D call. CDR3 size: 14 residues. The germline CDR1 and CDR2 sequences are LGHNA and YSLEER. The V end was cut by 0 bases, the J end by 4 bases, with 8 bases between. The CDR3 sequence: CASSQDPSPDTQYF. In DNA, the CDR3 is TGCGCCAGCAGCCAAGACCCTTCCCCAGATACGCAGTATTTT.

The chain carries TRBV5-5 and TRBJ1-5; 7 bases fit TRBD1. The junction had 14 bases not matched to a gene; V was cut back by 1 base and J by 7 bases. This CDR3 has 17 amino acids. The V gene's germline CDR1 is SGHKS and CDR2 YYEKEE (reference sequence). CDR3 coding DNA: TGTGCCAGCAGCTTGATCCCCCTTGACAGGGCGGGGCAGCCCCAGCATTTT. This sequence encodes CASSLIPLDRAGQPQHF.

The genes are TRBV7-3 and TRBJ1-6, with a possible D match to TRBD1 (5 bases). CDR1 is SGHTA, CDR2 FQGTGA, per germline. The CDR3 is made up of 14 amino acids. The V gene lost 2 bases and the J gene lost 4 bases, with 6 bases spanning the gap. The DNA of the CDR3 is TGTGCCAGCAGCTTACAGGGTTATAATTCACCCCTCCACTTT. It specifies CASSLQGYNSPLHF.

The V gene is TRBV6-1, the J gene TRBJ1-2, with D tentatively TRBD1 (5 bases). Trimming stripped 3 bases from V and 0 bases from J, with 11 bases between. CDR1 is MNHNS and CDR2 is SASEGT in the germline V gene. The CDR3 extends over 15 amino acids. CDR3 DNA: TGTGCCAGCAGTGAGCGGGACGCTTCTAACTATGGCTACACCTTC. Protein: CASSERDASNYGYTF.

J is TRBJ1-2 and V is TRBV6-5, with TRBD1 as a possible D gene (5 bases). The CDR3 covers 14 residues. V shed 2 bases and J shed 5 bases, with 12 bases lying between them. CDR1 is MNHEY and CDR2 is SVGAGI in the germline V gene. In DNA form, the CDR3 reads TGTGCCAGCAGTTACGAAACAGGAAAATATGGCTACACCTTC. Protein: CASSYETGKYGYTF.

This clone has more than one count but fewer than ten. This chain joins TRBV6-6 and TRBJ2-1, with 14 nucleotides matching TRBD2. The CDR3 totals 16 residues. V gave up 5 bases and J gave up 7 bases; unmatched junction bases: 7. The V gene's germline CDR1 is MNHNY and CDR2 SVGAGI (reference sequence). The CDR3 loop reads CASSGTSGGTRNEQFF. The CDR3 nucleotides read TGTGCCAGCAGTGGGACTAGCGGGGGAACTCGGAATGAGCAGTTCTTC.

The gene calls are TRBV5-6 and TRBJ1-4; 8 nucleotides align to TRBD1. This CDR3 is built from 14 residues. Germline values: CDR1 SGHDT, CDR2 YYEEEE. V shed 4 bases, J shed 7 bases, and the junction held 6 bases outside the gene matches. The CDR3: CASSGTGTGEKLFF. DNA for the CDR3: TGTGCCAGCAGCGGCACCGGGACAGGTGAAAAACTGTTTTTT.

The rearrangement uses TRBV6-1 and TRBJ2-7; 7 positions match TRBD1. J was trimmed by 6 bases and V by 4 bases; bases with no gene match: 6. The germline CDR1 and CDR2 sequences are MNHNS and SASEGT. CDR3 size: 13 residues. The CDR3 nucleotides are TGTGCCAGCAGTGCATCCCGGGACAGCGAGCAGTACTTC. This sequence encodes CASSASRDSEQYF.

Only a few counts were recorded for this clone. This chain links TRBV27 with TRBJ2-5, with D possibly matching TRBD1 (6 bases). This CDR3 has 14 amino acids. The germline V gene encodes CDR1 MNHEY and CDR2 SMNVEV (reference sequence). The V end lost 3 bases, the J end lost 1 base, and 9 bases lay between the germline ends. CDR3: CASSFWGPQETQYF. The CDR3 nucleotides are TGTGCCAGCAGTTTTTGGGGGCCCCAAGAGACCCAGTACTTC.

The chain joins TRBV11-3 to TRBJ2-1; possibly TRBD2 for D (6 bases). Germline V gene sequence: CDR1 SGHNT, CDR2 YENEEA. Trimming removed 4 bases from V and 0 bases from J, with 16 bases in between. The length of the CDR3 is 17 residues. The CDR3 here is CASSSTPGLTSYNEQFF. CDR3 bases: TGTGCCAGCAGCTCCACCCCGGGACTCACCTCCTACAATGAGCAGTTCTTC. The whole variable domain, filled in from reference TRBV11-3 and TRBJ2-1, reads EAGVVQSPRYKIIEKKQPVAFWCNPISGHNTLYWYLQNLGQGPELLIRYENEEAVDDSQLPKDRFSAERLKGVDSTLKIQPAELGDSAVYLCASSSTPGLTSYNEQFFGPGTRLTVL.

This clone turned up a few times. This chain joins TRBV6-1 and TRBJ2-2; 11 nucleotides match TRBD1. Losses at the gene ends were 7 bases for V and 6 bases for J; bases not matched to a gene: 7. Looked up from germline, CDR1 is MNHNS and CDR2 is SASEGT. The CDR3 extends over 15 amino acids. In DNA form, the CDR3 reads TGTGCCAGCAACACAGGGACAGGGGGTTCCGGGGAGCTGTTTTTT. The encoded protein is CASNTGTGGSGELFF.

This sequence joins TRBV19 and TRBJ1-1; 7 bases align to TRBD1. The CDR3 extends over 16 amino acids. Germline V CDR1 and CDR2: LNHDA, SQIVND (reference sequence). V shed 2 bases, J shed 0 bases, and the junction held 6 bases outside the gene matches. CDR3 amino acids: CASSIPTGEVNTEAFF. The CDR3, as DNA: TGTGCCAGTAGTATACCCACAGGGGAGGTGAACACTGAAGCTTTCTTT.

The rearrangement uses TRBV28 and TRBJ2-1; tentatively, D is TRBD2 (5 bases). The germline V gene encodes CDR1 MDHEN and CDR2 SYDVKM. V lost 4 bases and J 2 bases, leaving 15 bases between the germline ends. This CDR3 is built from 16 residues. CDR3 nucleotides: TGTGCCAGCAGTTGGTATCCGGGATACACCTACAATGAGCAGTTCTTC. Amino acid sequence: CASSWYPGYTYNEQFF. Complete variable domain (other parts from reference TRBV28 and TRBJ2-1): DVKVTQSSRYLVKRTGEKVFLECVQDMDHENMFWYRQDPGLGLRLIYFSYDVKMKEKGDIPEGYSVSREKKERFSLILESASTNQTSMYLCASSWYPGYTYNEQFFGPGTRLTVL.

The table lists this clone with a few counts. This chain joins TRBV28 and TRBJ1-1; no clear D gene. The CDR3 totals 13 residues. In germline, CDR1 is MDHEN, CDR2 SYDVKM. Trimming pared 2 bases from V and 1 base from J, leaving 5 bases between. The CDR3: CASSLGRNTEAFF. CDR3 bases: TGTGCCAGCAGTTTAGGGAGGAACACTGAAGCTTTCTTT.

The CDR3 nucleotides read TGCGCCAGCGGGACAGGGGACCCTTATGGCTACACCTTC. The encoded protein is CASGTGDPYGYTF. The chain employs TRBV5-1 and TRBJ1-2; 10 bases align to TRBD1. Germline V gives CDR1 SGHRS, CDR2 YFSETQ. V lost 7 bases, J lost 5 bases, and 5 bases stayed unmatched. There are 13 residues in the CDR3.